This T cell receptor beta chain was found in a study of cytomegalovirus exposure and HLA in healthy donors. Study-wide results and caveats: Within the 100 to 150 validation repertoires, first-cohort TCR clusters tended to co-occur, according to a later analysis. The authors listed 150 to 200 TCR beta chains as cytomegalovirus-associated.

While the first cohort had fewer than 850 subjects, the donors belonged to the separate validation cohort of fewer than 150 subjects. The repertoire was sequenced with immunoSEQ multiplex PCR; TCRdb's copy has only in-frame clones and lacks some. Of 100,000 or so clones detected, 85% to 90% appear once; the ten largest clones hold approximately 4%. V gave up 0 bases and J gave up 3 bases, with 12 bases separating them. The CDR3 is made up of 15 amino acids. CDR1 and CDR2 from the germline V gene are KGHSH and LQKENI. This clone was seen at least ten times. Its target is unknown. This rearrangement joins TRBV18 to TRBJ2-7; D may be TRBD1 (5 bases). The sample comprised PBMCs. The sequence came from a woman between 18 and 29 years old in good health and CMV-seropositive. The CDR3 coding sequence is TGTGCCAGCTCACCACCAGCAGGGTCTGGCTACGAGCAGTACTTC. It specifies CASSPPAGSGYEQYF.